One sample yielded the 12 T cell receptor beta chains listed below, sequenced in a study of blood T cells in healthy people across ages. PCR was performed a second time for about 7 to 11 cycles using a sample-barcoded 5' primer and a J-beta primer mix. A single record per CDR3 protein comes from TCRdb applying MiXCR to the 5' RACE reads. The table has about 1.6 million distinct CDR3 sequences, about 35% seen once. Sequencing was performed on blood. All receptors come from a woman aged 25 to 39 in good health.

This clonotype was found once. The J gene is TRBJ2-5, the V gene TRBV20-1; D is undetermined. This CDR3 is built from 12 residues. Trimming cost V 3 bases and J 7 bases, with 12 bases left between them. Germline CDR1 and CDR2: DFQATT and SNEGSKA (reference sequence). The CDR3: CSASPESPTQYF. In DNA form, the CDR3 reads TGCAGTGCTAGCCCCGAATCTCCGACCCAGTACTTC.

The V gene is TRBV18, the J gene TRBJ2-3, with 8 nucleotides matching TRBD1. The CDR3 loop spans 15 amino acids. CDR1 KGHSH and CDR2 LQKENI come from the germline V gene. The trim removed 3 bases at V and 4 bases at J, leaving 6 bases unmatched. CDR3 bases: TGTGCCAGCTCACCCCGGACAGGGACGGCAGATACGCAGTATTTT. The encoded protein is CASSPRTGTADTQYF.

This clonotype was recorded a few times. This rearrangement joins TRBV27 to TRBJ2-3, with D perhaps TRBD1 (5 bases). With 10 bases removed from V and 3 bases from J, the gap between germline ends came to 26 bases. In germline, CDR1 is MNHEY, CDR2 SMNVEV (reference sequence). This CDR3 is built from 17 residues. The DNA of the CDR3 is TGTGCCACCGCCAACCGGGCCCAGGGTTCTGGGACAGATACGCAGTATTTT. Its protein product is CATANRAQGSGTDTQYF.

This clonotype has just a few counts. The V and J genes are TRBV28 and TRBJ1-4; D gene uncertain. CDR1 and CDR2 from the germline V gene are MDHEN and SYDVKM. CDR3 length equals 13 residues. The V gene lost 8 bases and the J gene lost 8 bases, with 15 bases spanning the gap. DNA for the CDR3: TGTGCCAGCCAGGCCGTTATGCTGGAAAAACTGTTTTTT. Its translation is CASQAVMLEKLFF.

As DNA, the CDR3 is TGCAGTGCTACGGACAGGGGAGATGAGCAGTACTTC. It codes for CSATDRGDEQYF. The chain recombines TRBV20-1 with TRBJ2-7, with 9 bases matching TRBD1. V was pared by 4 bases and J by 7 bases, with 5 bases of the junction left unmatched. Germline V lookup: CDR1 DFQATT, CDR2 SNEGSKA (reference sequence). The CDR3 is 12 amino acids.

This rearrangement joins TRBV7-9 to TRBJ2-7, with TRBD1 matching over 9 bases. This CDR3 has 16 amino acids. Germline assignment: CDR1 SEHNR and CDR2 FQNEAQ (reference sequence). The ends lost 2 bases at V and 4 bases at J; junction bases unmatched: 9. The CDR3 region has the DNA TGTGCCAGCAGCTTAACTCTCGGACAGGGGATATACGAGCAGTACTTC. It specifies CASSLTLGQGIYEQYF.

J is TRBJ2-2 and V is TRBV20-1; 7 positions match TRBD2. CDR3 length equals 15 residues. The germline V gene encodes CDR1 DFQATT and CDR2 SNEGSKA (reference sequence). J gave up 7 bases and V 1 base, and 9 bases lay outside the gene matches. DNA of the CDR3: TGCAGTGCTAGAGCTGGCGGGAGAAAGGACGGGGAGCTGTTTTTT. Protein product: CSARAGGRKDGELFF.

This clonotype was found a few times. This chain joins TRBV9 and TRBJ2-5; D unresolved. This CDR3 is 16 amino acids long. The V end lost 4 bases, the J end lost 1 base, and 17 bases lay between the germline ends. Germline CDR1 is SGDLS and CDR2 is YYNGEE. The CDR3 DNA follows: TGTGCCAGCAGCCCCGAGGAATGGGTCTTCCAAGAGACCCAGTACTTC. Translation: CASSPEEWVFQETQYF.

This chain uses TRBV4-1 with TRBJ1-1, with D hard to call. Germline V lookup: CDR1 MGHRA, CDR2 YSYEKL. The CDR3 consists of 14 residues. The V end was cut by 0 bases, the J end by 6 bases, with 11 bases between. This CDR3 reads CASSQEAGRAEAFF. The CDR3, as DNA: TGCGCCAGCAGCCAAGAAGCGGGTAGGGCTGAAGCTTTCTTT.

In its sample, this clonotype was seen a few times. V and J are TRBV2 and TRBJ1-4; D remains ambiguous. The V gene's germline CDR1 is SNHLY and CDR2 FYNNEI. Trimming cost V 6 bases and J 5 bases, with 13 bases left between them. This CDR3 is built from 14 residues. The CDR3 sequence: CASSRRQPNEKLFF. The CDR3 DNA is TGTGCCAGCAGCAGACGGCAACCGAATGAAAAACTGTTTTTT.

This clonotype was seen many times. This sequence joins TRBV29-1 and TRBJ2-6, with D tentatively TRBD2 (7 bases). Germline values: CDR1 SQVTM, CDR2 ANQGSEA. This CDR3 has 17 amino acids. V lost 4 bases to trimming and J lost 0 bases, with 16 bases between them. CDR3 protein: CSVAQGGGNSGANVLTF. The CDR3 DNA follows: TGCAGCGTTGCCCAAGGGGGAGGGAACTCTGGGGCCAACGTCCTGACTTTC. The full variable domain, with the rest looked up from reference TRBV29-1 and TRBJ2-6, is SAVISQKPSRDICQRGTSLTIQCQVDSQVTMMFWYRQQPGQSLTLIATANQGSEATYESGFVIDKFPISRPNLTFSTLTVSNMSPEDSSIYLCSVAQGGGNSGANVLTFGAGSRLTVL.

The CDR3 protein is CASSWHRHTEAFF. CDR3 DNA: TGTGCCAGCAGTTGGCACAGGCACACTGAAGCTTTCTTT. The chain employs TRBV6-1 and TRBJ1-1; perhaps TRBD1 as D (5 bases). CDR3 length: 13 amino acids. Trimming removed 5 bases from V and 3 bases from J, with 10 bases in between. Per germline, CDR1 MNHNS and CDR2 SASEGT.